This T cell receptor (beta chain) was obtained from a study of vaccination effects on CD4 cells after COVID-19. About this clone itself: Its antigen is unidentified.

Before sequencing, viral peptide pools were used by the ViraFEST assay to expand antigen-specific CD4+ T cells. Once cultured for nine to ten days, the cells underwent separation to obtain CD4+ T cells. It was two doses of either the BNT162b2 or mRNA-1273 vaccine that participants received. PBMC cultures contained 1.5 million to 2 million cells per well, around 9.7 IU/ml IL-2 and around 9.9 ug/ml peptides. The germline V gene has CDR1 SGHAT and CDR2 FQDESV (reference sequence). With 3 bases clipped from V and 6 bases from J, the junction kept 10 bases outside the gene matches. The CDR3 length is 15 residues. The protocol was immunoSEQ multiplex PCR, while the TCRdb copy is restricted to in-frame clones and leaves out a portion. The data show about 25,000 clones, roughly three quarters seen once.

The receptor was derived from a human donor who received a COVID-19 vaccine. The chain uses TRBV11-1 and TRBJ1-1, with 7 bases identical to TRBD1. Sequences were derived from CD4+ T cells from PBMCs cultured with SARS-CoV-2 spike peptides, sampled after COVID-19 vaccination. CDR3 DNA: TGTGCCAGCAGCTTCCGACAGGGTATGAGCCCTGAAGCTTTCTTT. Its protein product is CASSFRQGMSPEAFF.